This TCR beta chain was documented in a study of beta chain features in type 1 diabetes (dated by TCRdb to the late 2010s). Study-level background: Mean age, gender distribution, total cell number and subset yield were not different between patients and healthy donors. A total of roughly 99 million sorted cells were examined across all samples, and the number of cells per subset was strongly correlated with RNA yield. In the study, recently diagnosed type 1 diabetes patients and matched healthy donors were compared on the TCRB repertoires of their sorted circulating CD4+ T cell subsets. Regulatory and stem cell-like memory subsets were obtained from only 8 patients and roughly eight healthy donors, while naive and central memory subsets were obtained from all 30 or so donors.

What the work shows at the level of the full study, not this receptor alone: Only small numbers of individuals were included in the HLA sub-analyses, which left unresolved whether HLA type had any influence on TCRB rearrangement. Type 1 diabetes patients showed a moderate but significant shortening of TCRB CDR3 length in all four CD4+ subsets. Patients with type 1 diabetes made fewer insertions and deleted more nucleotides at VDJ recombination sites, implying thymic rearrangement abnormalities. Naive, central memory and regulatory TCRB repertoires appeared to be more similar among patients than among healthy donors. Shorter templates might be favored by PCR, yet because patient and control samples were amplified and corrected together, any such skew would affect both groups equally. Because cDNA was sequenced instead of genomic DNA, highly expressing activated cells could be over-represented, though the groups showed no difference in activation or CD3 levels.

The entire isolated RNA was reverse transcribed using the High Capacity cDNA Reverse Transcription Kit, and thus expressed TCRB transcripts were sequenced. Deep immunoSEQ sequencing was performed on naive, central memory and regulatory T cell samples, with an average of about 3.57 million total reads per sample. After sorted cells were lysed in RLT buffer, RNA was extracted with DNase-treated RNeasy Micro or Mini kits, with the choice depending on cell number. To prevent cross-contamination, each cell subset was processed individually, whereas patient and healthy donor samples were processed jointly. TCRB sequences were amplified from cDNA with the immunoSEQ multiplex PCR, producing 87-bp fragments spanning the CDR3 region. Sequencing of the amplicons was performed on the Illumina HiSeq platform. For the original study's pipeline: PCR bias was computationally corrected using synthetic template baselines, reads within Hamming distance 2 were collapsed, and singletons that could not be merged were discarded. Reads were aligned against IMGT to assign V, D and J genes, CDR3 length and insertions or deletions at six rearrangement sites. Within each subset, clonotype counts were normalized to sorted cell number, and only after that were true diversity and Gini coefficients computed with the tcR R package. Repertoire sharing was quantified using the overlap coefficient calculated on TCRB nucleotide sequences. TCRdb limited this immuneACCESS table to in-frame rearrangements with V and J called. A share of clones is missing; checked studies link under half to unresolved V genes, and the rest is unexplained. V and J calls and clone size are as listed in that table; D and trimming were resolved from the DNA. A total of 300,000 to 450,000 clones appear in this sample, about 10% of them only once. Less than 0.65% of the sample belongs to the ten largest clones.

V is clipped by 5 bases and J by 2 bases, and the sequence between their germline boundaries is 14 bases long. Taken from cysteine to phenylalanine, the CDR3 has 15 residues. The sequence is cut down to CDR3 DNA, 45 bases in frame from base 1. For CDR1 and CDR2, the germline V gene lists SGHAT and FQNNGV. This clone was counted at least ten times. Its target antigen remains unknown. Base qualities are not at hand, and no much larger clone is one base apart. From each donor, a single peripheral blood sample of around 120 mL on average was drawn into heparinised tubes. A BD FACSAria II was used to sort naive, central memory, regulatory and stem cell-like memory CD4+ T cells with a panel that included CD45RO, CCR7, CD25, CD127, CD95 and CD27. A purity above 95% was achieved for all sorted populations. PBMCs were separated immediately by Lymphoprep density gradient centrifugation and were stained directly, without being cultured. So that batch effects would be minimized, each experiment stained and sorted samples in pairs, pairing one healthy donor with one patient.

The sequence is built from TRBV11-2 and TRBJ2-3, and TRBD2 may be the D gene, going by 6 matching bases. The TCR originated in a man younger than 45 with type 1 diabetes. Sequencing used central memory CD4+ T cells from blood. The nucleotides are TGTGCCAGCAGCGAGGGACTTGGGCCCACAGATACGCAGTATTTT. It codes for CASSEGLGPTDTQYF.